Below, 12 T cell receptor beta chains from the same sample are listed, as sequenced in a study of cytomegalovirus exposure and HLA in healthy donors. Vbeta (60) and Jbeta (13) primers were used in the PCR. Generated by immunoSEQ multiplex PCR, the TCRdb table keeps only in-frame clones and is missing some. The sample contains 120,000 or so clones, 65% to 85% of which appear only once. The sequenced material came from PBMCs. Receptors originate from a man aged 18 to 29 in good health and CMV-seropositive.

CDR3 bases: TGTGCCAGCAGCTCACAGGTCCACCCGGGGGAAGAGACCCAGTACTTC. Its protein product is CASSSQVHPGEETQYF. This chain uses TRBV11-1 with TRBJ2-5; a possible D gene is TRBD2 (6 bases). Germline CDR1 and CDR2: SGHAT and FQDESV (reference sequence). The CDR3 sequence is 16 residues long. V was pared by 4 bases and J by 3 bases, with 18 bases between. Together with reference TRBV11-1 and TRBJ2-5, the CDR3 gives the full variable domain: EAEVAQSPRYKITEKSQAVAFWCDPISGHATLYWYRQILGQGPELLVQFQDESVVDDSQLPKDRFSAERLKGVDSTLKIQPAELGDSAMYLCASSSQVHPGEETQYFGPGTRLLVL.

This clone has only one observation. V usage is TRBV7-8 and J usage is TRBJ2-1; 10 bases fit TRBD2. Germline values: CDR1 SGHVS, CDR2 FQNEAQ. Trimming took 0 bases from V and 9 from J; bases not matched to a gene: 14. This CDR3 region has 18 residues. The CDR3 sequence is CASSLALSGGVSDGEQFF. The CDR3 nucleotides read TGTGCCAGCAGCTTAGCGCTGAGCGGGGGGGTTTCTGACGGTGAGCAGTTCTTC.

CDR3 nucleotide sequence: TGCGCCAGCAGGGACGGACCGGGATTACAAGAGACCCAGTACTTC. It translates to CASRDGPGLQETQYF. The V gene is TRBV5-1, the J gene TRBJ2-5, with D tentatively TRBD2 (5 bases). V was clipped by 5 bases and J by 2 bases, with 16 bases between them. This CDR3 spans 15 amino acids. Germline CDR1 SGHRS, CDR2 YFSETQ.

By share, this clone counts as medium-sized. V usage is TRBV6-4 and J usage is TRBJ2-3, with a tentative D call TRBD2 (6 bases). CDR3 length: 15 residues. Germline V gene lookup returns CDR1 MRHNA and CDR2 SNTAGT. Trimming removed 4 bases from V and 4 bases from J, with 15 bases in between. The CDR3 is CASSVTGEYPDTQYF. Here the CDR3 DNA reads TGTGCCAGCAGTGTTACGGGAGAGTACCCAGATACGCAGTATTTT.

The CDR3 nucleotides are TGTGCCAGTAGTACCTGGACAGTACCTAGCACAGATACGCAGTATTTT. Protein sequence: CASSTWTVPSTDTQYF. V is TRBV19 and J is TRBJ2-3; D may be TRBD1 (6 bases). This CDR3 has 16 amino acids. V lost 4 bases and J lost 0, with 14 bases in between. CDR1 is LNHDA and CDR2 is SQIVND in the germline V gene (reference sequence).

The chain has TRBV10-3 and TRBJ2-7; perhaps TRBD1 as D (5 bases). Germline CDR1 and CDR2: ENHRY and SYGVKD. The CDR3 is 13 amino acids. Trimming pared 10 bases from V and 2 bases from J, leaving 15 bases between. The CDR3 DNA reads TGTGCCACAATCCCAGGGCCCGCCTACGAGCAGTACTTC. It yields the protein CATIPGPAYEQYF.

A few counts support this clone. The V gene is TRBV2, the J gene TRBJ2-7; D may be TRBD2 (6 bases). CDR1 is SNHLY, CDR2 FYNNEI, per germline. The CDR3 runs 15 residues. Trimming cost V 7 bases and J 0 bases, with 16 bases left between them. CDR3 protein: CASTGTETISYEQYF. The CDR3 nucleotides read TGTGCCAGCACGGGGACTGAAACCATCTCCTACGAGCAGTACTTC.

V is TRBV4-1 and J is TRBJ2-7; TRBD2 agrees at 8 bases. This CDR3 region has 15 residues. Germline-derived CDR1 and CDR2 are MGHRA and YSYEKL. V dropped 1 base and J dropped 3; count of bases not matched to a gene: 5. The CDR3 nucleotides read TGCGCCAGCAGCCAAGGCACTAGCGGACTCTACGAGCAGTACTTC. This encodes CASSQGTSGLYEQYF.

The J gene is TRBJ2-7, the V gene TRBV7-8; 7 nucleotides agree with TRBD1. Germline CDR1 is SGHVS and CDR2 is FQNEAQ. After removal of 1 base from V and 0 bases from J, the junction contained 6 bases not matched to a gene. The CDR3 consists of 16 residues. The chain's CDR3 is CASSLEQGRLSYEQYF. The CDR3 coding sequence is TGTGCCAGCAGCTTAGAACAGGGGAGACTCTCCTACGAGCAGTACTTC.

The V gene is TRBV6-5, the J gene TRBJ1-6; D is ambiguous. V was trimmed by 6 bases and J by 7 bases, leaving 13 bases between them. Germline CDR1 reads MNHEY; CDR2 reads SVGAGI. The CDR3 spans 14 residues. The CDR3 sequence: CASSPFGDNSPLHF. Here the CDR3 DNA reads TGTGCCAGCAGCCCTTTTGGAGACAATTCACCCCTCCACTTT.

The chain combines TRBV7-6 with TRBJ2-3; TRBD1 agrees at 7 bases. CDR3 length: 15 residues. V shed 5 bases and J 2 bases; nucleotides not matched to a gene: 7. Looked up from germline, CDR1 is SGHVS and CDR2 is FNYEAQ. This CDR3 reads CASSATGYSTDTQYF. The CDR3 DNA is TGTGCCAGCAGCGCGACAGGGTACTCCACAGATACGCAGTATTTT.

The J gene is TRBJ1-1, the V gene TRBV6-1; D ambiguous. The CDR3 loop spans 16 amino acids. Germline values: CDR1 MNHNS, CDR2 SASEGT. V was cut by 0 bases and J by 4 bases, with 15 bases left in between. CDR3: CASSEAGGEIGTEAFF. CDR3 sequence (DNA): TGTGCCAGCAGTGAAGCAGGTGGGGAGATTGGCACTGAAGCTTTCTTT.